These 28 T cell receptor beta chains came from one sample sequenced in a study of blood T cell repertoires in COVID-19. Profiled with immunoSEQ multiplex PCR; TCRdb holds only in-frame clones, not every one. The sample has some 250,000 clones, 75% to 90% seen once; the top ten hold about 2%. Specimen: peripheral blood. These receptors were collected from a man aged 25 to 45 with active or convalescent COVID-19.

The chain couples TRBV4-1 to TRBJ1-1; D unresolved. From germline, CDR1 is MGHRA and CDR2 YSYEKL. Trimming took 1 base from V and 0 from J, leaving 3 bases between them. This CDR3 has 13 residues. CDR3 nucleotide sequence: TGCGCCAGCAGCCAAGCCATGAACACTGAAGCTTTCTTT. Translating it yields CASSQAMNTEAFF.

There are a few counts of this clone. The rearrangement joins TRBV7-9 to TRBJ1-2; TRBD1 matches at 9 bases. Germline V gene data show CDR1 as SEHNR and CDR2 as FQNEAQ (reference sequence). The CDR3 covers 16 residues. V was clipped by 3 bases and J by 5 bases; unmatched bases: 10. The CDR3: CASSFLVQTGGYGYTF. In DNA, the CDR3 is TGTGCCAGCAGCTTTTTAGTCCAGACAGGGGGGTATGGCTACACCTTC.

The V gene is TRBV10-3, the J gene TRBJ2-1, with 10 bases matching TRBD2. This CDR3 has 16 amino acids. Unmatched junction bases numbered 20, after V lost 6 bases and J lost 15 bases. Germline V lookup: CDR1 ENHRY, CDR2 SYGVKD. CDR3 loop: CAIRTNSGGADKGPFF. Here the CDR3 DNA reads TGTGCCATCAGGACCAACAGCGGGGGGGCGGACAAAGGTCCGTTCTTC.

The gene calls are TRBV7-2 and TRBJ1-5, with TRBD1 matching 8 bases. In germline, CDR1 is SGHTA, CDR2 FQGNSA. The CDR3 contains 15 residues. V shed 5 bases and J 0 bases; nucleotides not matched to a gene: 3. The CDR3 loop is CASSLDRDSNQPQHF. The CDR3 bases are TGTGCCAGCAGCCTGGACAGGGATAGCAATCAGCCCCAGCATTTT.

There are a few counts of this clone. CDR3 coding DNA: TGTGCCTGGAGGGATTGGGGCAGGGGCGAGCAGTTCTTC. Its protein is CAWRDWGRGEQFF. The chain carries TRBV30 and TRBJ2-1; possible D gene TRBD1, 6 bases. Germline V gene sequence: CDR1 GTSNPN, CDR2 SVGIG (reference sequence). The V gene lost 3 bases and the J gene lost 10 bases, with 16 bases spanning the gap. There are 13 residues in the CDR3.

The V gene is TRBV30, the J gene TRBJ1-1; D unclear. The CDR3 has 15 amino acids. The germline V gene encodes CDR1 GTSNPN and CDR2 SVGIG (reference sequence). The ends were cut back, 0 bases at V and 1 base at J, with 12 bases in the middle. Here the CDR3 DNA reads TGTGCCTGGAGTGTATTCTGGGAGGGGAACACTGAAGCTTTCTTT. Encoded protein: CAWSVFWEGNTEAFF.

The V and J genes are TRBV10-3 and TRBJ1-6; D might be TRBD1 (6 bases). Germline V lookup: CDR1 ENHRY, CDR2 SYGVKD. The CDR3 consists of 14 residues. V was trimmed by 2 bases and J by 10 bases, leaving 12 bases between them. CDR3 in amino acids: CAISEPTGISPLHF. Here the CDR3 DNA reads TGTGCCATCAGTGAGCCAACAGGGATATCACCCCTCCACTTT.

The rearrangement links TRBV11-2 to TRBJ1-4, with 9 bases identical to TRBD1. Looked up from germline, CDR1 is SGHAT and CDR2 is FQNNGV. V dropped 5 bases and J dropped 6; count of bases not matched to a gene: 7. This CDR3 has 15 amino acids. CDR3 in amino acids: CASSGLRTGDEKLFF. In nucleotides, the CDR3 is TGTGCCAGCAGCGGGCTAAGGACAGGGGATGAAAAACTGTTTTTT.

The chain links TRBV27 to TRBJ2-1; no reliable D call. Germline V gene sequence: CDR1 MNHEY, CDR2 SMNVEV (reference sequence). The CDR3 totals 13 residues. The V gene lost 4 bases and the J gene lost 1 base, with 5 bases spanning the gap. The CDR3 sequence is CASSSPSYNEQFF. The CDR3 coding sequence is TGTGCCAGCAGTTCCCCATCCTACAATGAGCAGTTCTTC.

This chain connects TRBV19 to TRBJ2-7; 10 bases agree with TRBD1. V was clipped by 1 base and J by 1 base; unmatched bases: 4. This CDR3 has 16 residues. The germline CDR1 and CDR2 sequences are LNHDA and SQIVND (reference sequence). CDR3 region: CASSIARTGGSYEQYF. The CDR3 DNA is TGTGCCAGTAGTATAGCAAGGACAGGGGGGTCCTACGAGCAGTACTTC.

The chain uses TRBV4-1 and TRBJ2-3; TRBD2 agrees at 8 bases. CDR3 length: 16 residues. Trimming cost V 0 bases and J 4 bases; bases outside gene matches: 6. Looked up from germline, CDR1 is MGHRA and CDR2 is YSYEKL. CDR3 loop: CASSQDRGGGPDTQYF. Written as DNA, the CDR3 is TGCGCCAGCAGCCAAGATCGGGGCGGGGGGCCAGATACGCAGTATTTT.

This rearrangement joins TRBV5-1 to TRBJ1-2; 7 nucleotides match TRBD1. This CDR3 has 14 residues. The ends lost 3 bases at V and 5 bases at J; junction bases unmatched: 7. Germline CDR1 is SGHRS and CDR2 is YFSETQ. This CDR3 is CASSWGQPEYGYTF. The CDR3 nucleotides read TGCGCCAGCAGCTGGGGACAGCCCGAATATGGCTACACCTTC.

The gene calls are TRBV6-5 and TRBJ1-5; 8 nucleotides agree with TRBD1. The CDR3 has 15 amino acids. J was trimmed by 11 bases and V by 10 bases; bases with no gene match: 19. Germline lookup yields CDR1 MNHEY and CDR2 SVGAGI. CDR3 nucleotide sequence: TGTGCCACCGACCCCGGGACAGGTGTAGGATCGGCCCAGCATTTT. This encodes CATDPGTGVGSAQHF.

J is TRBJ2-7 and V is TRBV30; possibly TRBD1 for D (7 bases). Germline CDR1 and CDR2: GTSNPN and SVGIG (reference sequence). This CDR3 has 13 residues. V lost 6 bases, J lost 7 bases, and 19 bases lay in between. CDR3 in DNA: TGTGCCTGCGACTTCTCAGGGGGGCTTGAGCAGTACTTC. It specifies CACDFSGGLEQYF.

The chain employs TRBV5-8 and TRBJ1-2; possibly TRBD1 for D (6 bases). CDR3 length: 16 amino acids. The ends were cut back, 3 bases at V and 4 bases at J, with 19 bases in the middle. Germline CDR1 is SGHTS and CDR2 is YDEGEE. DNA of the CDR3: TGTGCCAGCAGCTCCAATTCGGGGGGCAGAGTCTATGGCTACACCTTC. Its protein product is CASSSNSGGRVYGYTF.

This chain uses TRBV4-2 with TRBJ1-2; tentatively, D is TRBD1 (5 bases). Germline values: CDR1 LGHNA, CDR2 YNFKEQ. This CDR3 comprises 15 residues. The ends were cut back, 0 bases at V and 5 bases at J, with 13 bases in the middle. The chain's CDR3 is CASSQEGGAQYGYTF. CDR3 in DNA: TGTGCCAGCAGCCAAGAGGGTGGGGCACAGTATGGCTACACCTTC.

The gene calls are TRBV27 and TRBJ2-7; 7 bases are a match to TRBD2. Germline-derived CDR1 and CDR2 are MNHEY and SMNVEV (reference sequence). CDR3 length equals 11 residues. The V and J ends lost 6 bases and 7 bases, in that order; junction bases with no gene match: 3. The CDR3 nucleotides read TGTGCCAGCAGGGCCGGGGGGGAGCAGTACTTC. Amino acid sequence: CASRAGGEQYF.

DNA for the CDR3: TGTGCCAGCAGTGTCTCACAGGCTGGAATCGGCTACACCTTC. Its translation is CASSVSQAGIGYTF. V and J are TRBV2 and TRBJ1-2; TRBD1 is a possible D gene (5 bases). Trimming removed 4 bases from V and 8 bases from J, with 17 bases in between. CDR1 is SNHLY, CDR2 FYNNEI, per germline. This CDR3 spans 14 amino acids.

The chain recombines TRBV7-8 with TRBJ2-5; 14 bases align to TRBD2. CDR3 size: 18 residues. Germline CDR1 and CDR2: SGHVS and FQNEAQ. V was clipped by 3 bases and J by 0 bases; unmatched bases: 6. CDR3 DNA sequence: TGTGCCAGCAGCTTGGCCCCGGGACTAGCGGGGGACCAAGAGACCCAGTACTTC. It encodes CASSLAPGLAGDQETQYF.

V is TRBV7-3 and J is TRBJ2-1; 8 bases are shared with TRBD2. The germline gives CDR1 SGHTA, CDR2 FQGTGA. Losses at the gene ends were 3 bases for V and 5 bases for J; bases not matched to a gene: 3. The CDR3 sequence is 14 residues long. The DNA for the CDR3 is TGTGCCAGCAGCTTCGGGGGGGTGAACAATGAGCAGTTCTTC. The encoded protein is CASSFGGVNNEQFF.

The V call is TRBV19, the J call TRBJ1-1; D gene uncertain. The V end lost 6 bases, the J end lost 1 base, and 12 bases lay between the germline ends. This CDR3 has 14 residues. The germline V gene encodes CDR1 LNHDA and CDR2 SQIVND (reference sequence). The CDR3 DNA is TGTGCCAGTAGCCGAAGAGGGAAGAACACTGAAGCTTTCTTT. Residues: CASSRRGKNTEAFF.

The gene calls are TRBV4-1 and TRBJ1-2; perhaps TRBD1 as D (5 bases). Trimming stripped 3 bases from V and 4 bases from J, with 15 bases between. Germline V CDR1 and CDR2: MGHRA, YSYEKL. This CDR3 is 15 amino acids long. DNA of the CDR3: TGCGCCAGCAGCCAGGATAATACAGGAAGCTATGGCTACACCTTC. Translation: CASSQDNTGSYGYTF.

This chain links TRBV9 with TRBJ2-7; 10 nucleotides match TRBD2. This CDR3 is 16 amino acids long. Germline V gives CDR1 SGDLS, CDR2 YYNGEE. The V and J ends lost 4 bases and 4 bases, in that order; junction bases with no gene match: 11. CDR3 amino acids: CASSLSGASGGYEQYF. DNA for the CDR3: TGTGCCAGCAGCCTTAGTGGGGCTAGCGGGGGATACGAGCAGTACTTC.

This chain uses TRBV5-1 with TRBJ2-5; weak D call: TRBD1 (6 bases). Germline loops: CDR1 SGHRS, CDR2 YFSETQ. This CDR3 spans 13 amino acids. V was shortened by 10 bases and J by 2 bases, with 15 bases between the two germline ends. CDR3 loop: CASAGTTQETQYF. The CDR3 nucleotides are TGCGCCTCGGCAGGGACAACTCAAGAGACCCAGTACTTC.

The chain recombines TRBV9 with TRBJ1-2; 10 bases align to TRBD1. The V segment lost 0 bases and the J segment 4 bases; nucleotides outside the gene matches: 6. CDR3 length: 16 amino acids. Per germline, CDR1 SGDLS and CDR2 YYNGEE. CDR3: CASSVADRGQVYGYTF. The CDR3 DNA follows: TGTGCCAGCAGCGTAGCTGACAGGGGGCAGGTCTATGGCTACACCTTC.

The chain has TRBV5-1 and TRBJ2-2; TRBD2 matches at 9 bases. Trimming removed 0 bases from V and 5 bases from J; junction bases left unmatched: 11. The length of the CDR3 is 18 residues. The germline V gene has CDR1 SGHRS and CDR2 YFSETQ. Written as DNA, the CDR3 is TGCGCCAGCAGCTTGGCCGAGTTGAGCGGGGGGCGGACCGGGGAGCTGTTTTTT. Translation: CASSLAELSGGRTGELFF. The entire variable domain, with the rest obtained from reference TRBV5-1 and TRBJ2-2, is as follows: KAGVTQTPRYLIKTRGQQVTLSCSPISGHRSVSWYQQTPGQGLQFLFEYFSETQRNKGNFPGRFSGRQFSNSRSEMNVSTLELGDSALYLCASSLAELSGGRTGELFFGEGSRLTVL.

CDR3 coding DNA: TGTGCCAGCAGTTTCTCACAGGGGGCAGATACGCAGTATTTT. Amino acids: CASSFSQGADTQYF. The rearrangement links TRBV27 to TRBJ2-3, with 8 bases matching TRBD1. V lost 3 bases, J lost 4 bases, and 3 bases stayed unmatched. CDR3 size: 14 residues. Looked up from germline, CDR1 is MNHEY and CDR2 is SMNVEV (reference sequence).

This clone was seen once. The J gene is TRBJ1-6, the V gene TRBV5-5; 8 bases are shared with TRBD1. CDR3 length: 16 residues. After removal of 2 bases from V and 10 bases from J, the junction contained 11 bases not matched to a gene. CDR1 and CDR2 (germline): SGHKS, YYEKEE (reference sequence). The CDR3 DNA reads as TGTGCCAGCAGCTTTTCCCAGGACAGGGTGGGGTCACCCCTCCACTTT. It translates to CASSFSQDRVGSPLHF.